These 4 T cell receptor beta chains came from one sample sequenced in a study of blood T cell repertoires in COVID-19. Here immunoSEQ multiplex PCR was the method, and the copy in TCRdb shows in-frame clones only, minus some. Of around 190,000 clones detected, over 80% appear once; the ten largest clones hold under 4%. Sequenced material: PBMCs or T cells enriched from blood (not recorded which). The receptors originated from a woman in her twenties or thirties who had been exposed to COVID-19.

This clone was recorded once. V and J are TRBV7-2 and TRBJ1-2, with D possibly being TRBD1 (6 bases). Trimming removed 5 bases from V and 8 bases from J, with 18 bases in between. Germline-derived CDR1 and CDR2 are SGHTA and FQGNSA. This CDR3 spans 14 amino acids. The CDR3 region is CASSVGWERGGYTF. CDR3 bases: TGTGCCAGCAGCGTAGGATGGGAAAGGGGGGGCTACACCTTC.

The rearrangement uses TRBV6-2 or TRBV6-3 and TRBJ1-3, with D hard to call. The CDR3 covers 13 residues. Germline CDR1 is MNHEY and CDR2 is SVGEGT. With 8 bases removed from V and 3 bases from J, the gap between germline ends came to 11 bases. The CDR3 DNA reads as TGTGCCAGCGGCCTACAGTTTGGAAACACCATATATTTT. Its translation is CASGLQFGNTIYF.

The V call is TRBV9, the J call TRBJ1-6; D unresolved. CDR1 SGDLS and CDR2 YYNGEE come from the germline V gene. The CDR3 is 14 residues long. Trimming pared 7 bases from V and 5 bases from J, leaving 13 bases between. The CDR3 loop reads CASGVPGDNSPLHF. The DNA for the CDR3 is TGTGCCAGCGGAGTTCCGGGAGATAATTCACCCCTCCACTTT.

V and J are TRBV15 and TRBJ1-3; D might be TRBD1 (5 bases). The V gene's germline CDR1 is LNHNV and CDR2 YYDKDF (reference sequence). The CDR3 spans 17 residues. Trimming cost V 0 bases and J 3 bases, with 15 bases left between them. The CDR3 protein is CATSRDEIWDFGNTIYF. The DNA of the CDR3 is TGTGCCACCAGCAGAGATGAGATTTGGGACTTTGGAAACACCATATATTTT.